Listed here are 2 T cell receptor beta chains from one sample, sequenced in a study of T cell responses to AZD1222 COVID-19 vaccine. Clones were sequenced by immunoSEQ multiplex PCR, and TCRdb holds only the in-frame ones, with some missing. The repertoire holds under 170,000 clones, with 90% as singletons. The sample here was peripheral blood, taken 28 days after the second AZD1222 dose. These receptor sequences come from an adult who received the AZD1222 COVID-19 vaccine.

The chain employs TRBV5-5 and TRBJ1-5; 7 bases are shared with TRBD1. V was clipped by 0 bases and J by 3 bases; unmatched bases: 6. The germline V gene has CDR1 SGHKS and CDR2 YYEKEE (reference sequence). The CDR3 is 16 residues long. This chain's CDR3 is CASSLGDRVVNQPQHF. The CDR3 DNA reads as TGTGCCAGCAGCTTGGGAGACAGGGTCGTCAATCAGCCCCAGCATTTT.

V usage is TRBV28 and J usage is TRBJ1-3, with TRBD1 as a possible D gene (6 bases). This CDR3 comprises 14 residues. Germline V lookup: CDR1 MDHEN, CDR2 SYDVKM. V lost 7 bases, J lost 4 bases, and 14 bases lay in between. The CDR3 spells CASTYRVTGNTIYF. CDR3 bases: TGTGCCAGCACCTACAGGGTAACCGGAAACACCATATATTTT.